Listed below are T cell receptor beta chains from one sample, sequenced in a study of blood T cell repertoires in COVID-19. TCRdb's copy holds only in-frame clones and misses some; the assay was immunoSEQ multiplex PCR. This sample has about 170,000 clones, with more than 75% found just once. Sequencing was done on a sample of peripheral blood. Receptor source: a woman older than 75 with COVID-19, enrolled during active disease. CDR3s include the opening cysteine and the closing phenylalanine or tryptophan. The order of the fields is clone size, J gene, V gene, D gene, CDR3 DNA, CDR3 protein. A D gene is named only where the DNA matches it firmly. Size is stated for part of the rows, as once, few or many counts, or as a class when the clone is expanded.

clone_size: NA; j_call: TRBJ2-7; v_call: TRBV5-1; d_call: NA; cdr3_nt: TGCGCCAGCAGCCTAGTCGCTCCTGAGTTCAACGAGCAGTACTTC; cdr3_aa: CASSLVAPEFNEQYF
clone_size: NA; j_call: TRBJ1-5; v_call: TRBV28; d_call: NA; cdr3_nt: TGTGCCAGCAAGCCCAACGCGAGAGGTCAGCCCCAGCATTTT; cdr3_aa: CASKPNARGQPQHF
clone_size: few; j_call: TRBJ1-3; v_call: TRBV3-1/TRBV3-2; d_call: NA; cdr3_nt: TGTGCCAGCAGCCTAACACAGAGCTCTGGAAACACCATATATTTT; cdr3_aa: CASSLTQSSGNTIYF
clone_size: NA; j_call: TRBJ2-7; v_call: TRBV6-5; d_call: TRBD2; cdr3_nt: TGTGCCAGCCAAGGGAGCGGGAGCTCCTACGAGCAGTACTTC; cdr3_aa: CASQGSGSSYEQYF
clone_size: NA; j_call: TRBJ2-2; v_call: TRBV27; d_call: TRBD1; cdr3_nt: TGTGCCAGCAGTTTGGGCAGGGGGTGGACCGGGGAGCTGTTTTTT; cdr3_aa: CASSLGRGWTGELFF
clone_size: NA; j_call: TRBJ1-3; v_call: TRBV7-9; d_call: NA; cdr3_nt: TGTGCCAGCAGCTTAAGAGACAGCTCTGGAAACACCATATATTTT; cdr3_aa: CASSLRDSSGNTIYF
clone_size: NA; j_call: TRBJ1-4; v_call: TRBV15; d_call: TRBD1; cdr3_nt: TGTGCCACCAGCAGGACAGGGGCTAATGAAAAACTGTTTTTT; cdr3_aa: CATSRTGANEKLFF
clone_size: NA; j_call: TRBJ2-2; v_call: TRBV27; d_call: TRBD1; cdr3_nt: TGTGCCAGCAGTTTGTCCCTGGACAGGACCTACACCGGGGAGCTGTTTTTT; cdr3_aa: CASSLSLDRTYTGELFF
clone_size: NA; j_call: TRBJ1-4; v_call: TRBV28; d_call: TRBD1; cdr3_nt: TGTGCCAGCAGTTTGTCAGGACAGGGTAATGAAAAACTGTTTTTT; cdr3_aa: CASSLSGQGNEKLFF
clone_size: NA; j_call: TRBJ1-5; v_call: TRBV28; d_call: NA; cdr3_nt: TGTGCCAGCAGTTTAGCAGGGGGCAATCAGCCCCAGCATTTT; cdr3_aa: CASSLAGGNQPQHF
clone_size: NA; j_call: TRBJ2-4; v_call: TRBV6-2/TRBV6-3; d_call: NA; cdr3_nt: TGTGCCAGCAGTTACTCGGGCCCCTTAGCCAAAAACATTCAGTACTTC; cdr3_aa: CASSYSGPLAKNIQYF
clone_size: once; j_call: TRBJ2-1; v_call: TRBV21-1; d_call: NA; cdr3_nt: TGTGCCAGCAGCAAAAAATTCCGGGACAGGGAGCTGGGGCGGGTCGGATACAATGAGCAGTTCTTC; cdr3_aa: CASSKKFRDRELGRVGYNEQFF
clone_size: NA; j_call: TRBJ1-5; v_call: TRBV6-2/TRBV6-3; d_call: TRBD1; cdr3_nt: TGTGCCAGCAGTTACACGACAGGGGGGAATCAGCCCCAGCATTTT; cdr3_aa: CASSYTTGGNQPQHF
clone_size: NA; j_call: TRBJ2-5; v_call: TRBV5-1; d_call: TRBD1; cdr3_nt: TGCGCCAGCAGCTTGGGACAGGGGGCGGTCCTGGAGACCCAGTACTTC; cdr3_aa: CASSLGQGAVLETQYF
clone_size: NA; j_call: TRBJ2-1; v_call: TRBV5-4; d_call: TRBD2; cdr3_nt: TGTGCCAGCAGCTTGAGACTAGCGGGATACAATGAGCAGTTCTTC; cdr3_aa: CASSLRLAGYNEQFF
clone_size: NA; j_call: TRBJ1-6; v_call: TRBV28; d_call: NA; cdr3_nt: TGTGCCAGCCAAACAGGGCCCAATTCACCCCTCCACTTT; cdr3_aa: CASQTGPNSPLHF
clone_size: NA; j_call: TRBJ1-6; v_call: TRBV4-2; d_call: TRBD1; cdr3_nt: TGTGCCAGCAGCCAAGGGGGCCGCAGGGACAGTTCACCCCTCCACTTT; cdr3_aa: CASSQGGRRDSSPLHF
clone_size: once; j_call: TRBJ1-5; v_call: TRBV28; d_call: NA; cdr3_nt: TGTGCCAGCAGTGAACAGCGGGGGGTCAATCAGCCCCAGCATTTT; cdr3_aa: CASSEQRGVNQPQHF
clone_size: NA; j_call: TRBJ1-1; v_call: TRBV11-2; d_call: NA; cdr3_nt: TGTGCCAGCAGTACCGGGGAGAACACTGAAGCTTTCTTT; cdr3_aa: CASSTGENTEAFF
clone_size: NA; j_call: TRBJ1-2; v_call: TRBV24-1; d_call: TRBD1; cdr3_nt: TGTGCCACAGGGGGGACAGCATTCTATGGCTACACCTTC; cdr3_aa: CATGGTAFYGYTF
clone_size: NA; j_call: TRBJ2-3; v_call: TRBV11-2; d_call: NA; cdr3_nt: TGTGCCAGCAGCTTAGGTCCGGGATTAGATACGCAGTATTTT; cdr3_aa: CASSLGPGLDTQYF
clone_size: NA; j_call: TRBJ2-5; v_call: TRBV18; d_call: TRBD1; cdr3_nt: TGTGCCAGCTCACCACCGGGACAGGGGTTCCAAGAGACCCAGTACTTC; cdr3_aa: CASSPPGQGFQETQYF
clone_size: NA; j_call: TRBJ2-3; v_call: TRBV18; d_call: NA; cdr3_nt: TGTGCCAGCTCACCCTCTCAGGGGTATACGCAGTATTTT; cdr3_aa: CASSPSQGYTQYF
clone_size: NA; j_call: TRBJ2-4; v_call: TRBV18; d_call: TRBD2; cdr3_nt: TGTGCCAGCTCGCTGCCGGGACTAGCGGGAGCGAGAGTCAAAAACATTCAGTACTTC; cdr3_aa: CASSLPGLAGARVKNIQYF
clone_size: NA; j_call: TRBJ2-7; v_call: TRBV18; d_call: NA; cdr3_nt: TGTGCCAGCTCAGACCAGGCCTCCTACGAGCAGTACTTC; cdr3_aa: CASSDQASYEQYF
clone_size: NA; j_call: TRBJ2-2; v_call: TRBV11-3; d_call: NA; cdr3_nt: TGTGCCAGCAGTTACTCGACCGGGGAGCTGTTTTTT; cdr3_aa: CASSYSTGELFF
clone_size: NA; j_call: TRBJ2-1; v_call: TRBV3-1/TRBV3-2; d_call: TRBD2; cdr3_nt: TGTGCCAGCAGCCAACTAGCGGGAGGCTACAATGAGCAGTTCTTC; cdr3_aa: CASSQLAGGYNEQFF
clone_size: NA; j_call: TRBJ1-5; v_call: TRBV27; d_call: TRBD1; cdr3_nt: TGTGCCAGCAGTCCCGGACAGGGAGTACAGCAGCCCCAGCATTTT; cdr3_aa: CASSPGQGVQQPQHF
clone_size: NA; j_call: TRBJ1-2; v_call: TRBV9; d_call: TRBD1; cdr3_nt: TGTGCCAGCAGCCCGGTAAGGGGGCGCATCTATGGCTACACCTTC; cdr3_aa: CASSPVRGRIYGYTF
clone_size: NA; j_call: TRBJ1-1; v_call: TRBV28; d_call: NA; cdr3_nt: TGTGCCAGCAGGGACGTCAGGGCCTCCGAAGCTTTCTTT; cdr3_aa: CASRDVRASEAFF
clone_size: NA; j_call: TRBJ2-2; v_call: TRBV7-2; d_call: NA; cdr3_nt: TGTGCCAGCAGATCTATGGTCGGGGAGCTGTTTTTT; cdr3_aa: CASRSMVGELFF
clone_size: NA; j_call: TRBJ2-1; v_call: TRBV11-2; d_call: NA; cdr3_nt: TGTGCCAGCAGCGCCCGGACAGAGATCAATGAGCAGTTCTTC; cdr3_aa: CASSARTEINEQFF
clone_size: NA; j_call: TRBJ2-3; v_call: TRBV5-4; d_call: NA; cdr3_nt: TGTGCCAGCAGCACTACAGGGTCAGATACGCAGTATTTT; cdr3_aa: CASSTTGSDTQYF
clone_size: NA; j_call: TRBJ1-2; v_call: TRBV24-1; d_call: NA; cdr3_nt: TGTGCCACCAGTGGGAGGGGCAGGGATAACTATGGCTACACCTTC; cdr3_aa: CATSGRGRDNYGYTF
clone_size: NA; j_call: TRBJ2-7; v_call: TRBV5-4; d_call: TRBD2; cdr3_nt: TGTGCCAGCAGCCGAGGAGTAGCGGGTGGGCACTCCTACGAGCAGTACTTC; cdr3_aa: CASSRGVAGGHSYEQYF
clone_size: NA; j_call: TRBJ1-5; v_call: TRBV23-1; d_call: NA; cdr3_nt: TGCGCCAGCACCCTGGGACATATGAATCAGCCCCAGCATTTT; cdr3_aa: CASTLGHMNQPQHF
clone_size: NA; j_call: TRBJ2-3; v_call: TRBV6-4; d_call: TRBD2; cdr3_nt: TGTGCCAGCAGTGAAGCGGGAGAGGCAGATACGCAGTATTTT; cdr3_aa: CASSEAGEADTQYF
clone_size: NA; j_call: TRBJ1-5; v_call: TRBV5-1; d_call: NA; cdr3_nt: TGCGCCAGCAGCTTGGGTGGGAGCGAACAGCCCCAGCATTTT; cdr3_aa: CASSLGGSEQPQHF
clone_size: NA; j_call: TRBJ1-3; v_call: TRBV3-1/TRBV3-2; d_call: NA; cdr3_nt: TGTGCCAGCAGCCATTTGGGGGGGGTCTCTGGAAACACCATATATTTT; cdr3_aa: CASSHLGGVSGNTIYF
clone_size: NA; j_call: TRBJ2-5; v_call: TRBV9; d_call: NA; cdr3_nt: TGTGCCAGCAGCGGTGGCGGGGGCCAGTCGGGCCGAGAGACCCAGTACTTC; cdr3_aa: CASSGGGGQSGRETQYF
clone_size: NA; j_call: TRBJ2-5; v_call: TRBV3-1/TRBV3-2; d_call: TRBD2; cdr3_nt: TGTGCCAGCAGCTCGTGGACTAGCGGGGGCCAAGAGACCCAGTACTTC; cdr3_aa: CASSSWTSGGQETQYF
clone_size: once; j_call: TRBJ1-1; v_call: TRBV6-5; d_call: TRBD1; cdr3_nt: TGTGCCAGCAGTCGCACAGGGGGCTACACTGAAGCTTTCTTT; cdr3_aa: CASSRTGGYTEAFF
clone_size: once; j_call: TRBJ2-7; v_call: TRBV2; d_call: TRBD1; cdr3_nt: TGTGCCAGCAGTGTCAACCGACAGGGGGCCCGACTAGCGCTTTACGAGCAGTACTTC; cdr3_aa: CASSVNRQGARLALYEQYF